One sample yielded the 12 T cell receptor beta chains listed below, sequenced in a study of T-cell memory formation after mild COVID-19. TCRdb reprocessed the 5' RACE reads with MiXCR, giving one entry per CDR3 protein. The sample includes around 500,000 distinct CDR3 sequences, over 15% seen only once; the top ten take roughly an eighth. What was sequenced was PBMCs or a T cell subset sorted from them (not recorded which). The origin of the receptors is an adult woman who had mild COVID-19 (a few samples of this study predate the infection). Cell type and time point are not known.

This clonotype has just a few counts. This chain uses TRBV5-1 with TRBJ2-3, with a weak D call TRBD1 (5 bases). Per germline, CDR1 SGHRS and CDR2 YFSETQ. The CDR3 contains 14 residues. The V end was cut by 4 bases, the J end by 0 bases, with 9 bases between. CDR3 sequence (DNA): TGCGCCAGCAGCGCAGGGTTGAGCACAGATACGCAGTATTTT. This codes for CASSAGLSTDTQYF.

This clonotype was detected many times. The chain's CDR3 is CASSYTSGTGNEQFF. CDR3 nucleotide sequence: TGTGCCAGCAGCTACACTAGCGGGACTGGCAATGAGCAGTTCTTC. The chain has TRBV7-2 and TRBJ2-1; TRBD2 matches 10 bases. The junction had 6 bases not matched to a gene; V was cut back by 4 bases and J by 6 bases. Germline CDR1 reads SGHTA; CDR2 reads FQGNSA. The CDR3 is 15 amino acids.

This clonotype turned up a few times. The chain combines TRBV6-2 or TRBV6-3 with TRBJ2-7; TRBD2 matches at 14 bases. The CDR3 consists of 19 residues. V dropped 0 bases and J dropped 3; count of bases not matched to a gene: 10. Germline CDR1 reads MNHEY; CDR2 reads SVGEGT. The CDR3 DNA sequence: TGTGCCAGCAGTTACTCCGGACTAGCGGGAGGCCCCGTTAGCTACGAGCAGTACTTC. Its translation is CASSYSGLAGGPVSYEQYF.

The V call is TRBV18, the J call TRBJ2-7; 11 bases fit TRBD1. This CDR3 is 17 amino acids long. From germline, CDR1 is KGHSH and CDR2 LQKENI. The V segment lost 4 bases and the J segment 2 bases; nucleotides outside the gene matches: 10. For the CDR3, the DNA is TGTGCCAGCTCACTATCCCCCGGGACAGGGGGTCCCTACGAGCAGTACTTC. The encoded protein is CASSLSPGTGGPYEQYF.

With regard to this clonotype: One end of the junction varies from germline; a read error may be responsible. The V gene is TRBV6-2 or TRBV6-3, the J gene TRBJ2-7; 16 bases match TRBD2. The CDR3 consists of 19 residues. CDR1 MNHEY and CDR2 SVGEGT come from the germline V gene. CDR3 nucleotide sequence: TGTGCCAGCAGCGACTTCCCCGGGACTAGCGGGAGGGCCTCCTCCGAGCAGTACTTC. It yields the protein CASSDFPGTSGRASSEQYF.

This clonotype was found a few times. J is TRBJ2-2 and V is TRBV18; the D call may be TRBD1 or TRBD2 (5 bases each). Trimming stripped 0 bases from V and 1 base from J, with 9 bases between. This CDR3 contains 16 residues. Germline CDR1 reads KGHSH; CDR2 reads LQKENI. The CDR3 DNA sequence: TGTGCCAGCTCACCACCAGGGACGGTGAACACCGGGGAGCTGTTTTTT. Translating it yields CASSPPGTVNTGELFF.

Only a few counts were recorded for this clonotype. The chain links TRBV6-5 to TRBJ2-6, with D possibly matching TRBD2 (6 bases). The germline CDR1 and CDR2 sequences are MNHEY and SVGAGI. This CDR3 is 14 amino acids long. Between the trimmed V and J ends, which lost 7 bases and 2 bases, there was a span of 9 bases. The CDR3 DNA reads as TGTGCCAGCACCCGGAGGGCTGGGGCCAACGTCCTGACTTTC. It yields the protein CASTRRAGANVLTF.

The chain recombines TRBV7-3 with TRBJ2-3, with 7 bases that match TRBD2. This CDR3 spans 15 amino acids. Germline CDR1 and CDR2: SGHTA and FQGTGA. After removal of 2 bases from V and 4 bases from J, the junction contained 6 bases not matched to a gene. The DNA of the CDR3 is TGTGCCAGCAGCTTACGCGGGAGTGGGGCAGATACGCAGTATTTT. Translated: CASSLRGSGADTQYF.

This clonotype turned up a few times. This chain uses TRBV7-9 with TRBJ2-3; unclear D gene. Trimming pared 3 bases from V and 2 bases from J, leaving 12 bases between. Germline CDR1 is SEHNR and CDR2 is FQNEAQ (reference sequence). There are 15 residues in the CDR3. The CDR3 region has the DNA TGTGCCAGCAGCTTTCTCCGGACCCCCACAGATACGCAGTATTTT. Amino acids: CASSFLRTPTDTQYF.

CDR3 DNA sequence: TGCAGTGCTCCCGACAAAGCCAAAAACATTCAGTACTTC. Translated: CSAPDKAKNIQYF. This sequence joins TRBV20-1 and TRBJ2-4; no clear D. Trimming took 5 bases from V and 0 from J, leaving 8 bases between them. Germline values: CDR1 DFQATT, CDR2 SNEGSKA (reference sequence). The CDR3 covers 13 residues.

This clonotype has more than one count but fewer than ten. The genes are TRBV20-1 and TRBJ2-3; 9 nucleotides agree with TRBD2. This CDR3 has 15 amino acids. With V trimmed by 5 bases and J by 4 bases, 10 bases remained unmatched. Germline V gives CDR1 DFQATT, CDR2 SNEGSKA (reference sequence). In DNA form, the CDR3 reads TGCAGTGCTCCCCCTATAGCGGGAGCTCCAGATACGCAGTATTTT. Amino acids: CSAPPIAGAPDTQYF.

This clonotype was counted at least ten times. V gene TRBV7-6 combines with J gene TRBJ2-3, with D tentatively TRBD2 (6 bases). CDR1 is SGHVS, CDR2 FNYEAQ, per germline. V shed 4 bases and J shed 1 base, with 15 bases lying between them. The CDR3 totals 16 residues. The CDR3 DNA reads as TGTGCCAGCAGCTCCCCTCCGGGGGTTCGCACAGATACGCAGTATTTT. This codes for CASSSPPGVRTDTQYF.